What follows are 12 T cell receptor beta chains derived from one specimen sequenced in a study of blood T cell repertoires in COVID-19. Method: immunoSEQ multiplex PCR; TCRdb's copy keeps in-frame clones and lacks some. The table includes about 150,000 clones, about 84% detected once. The sequenced sample was peripheral blood. These receptors were obtained from a man in his fifties or sixties with active or convalescent COVID-19.

This clone appeared once. The chain combines TRBV29-1 with TRBJ1-1; D unclear. The CDR3 is made up of 12 amino acids. Germline assignment: CDR1 SQVTM and CDR2 ANQGSEA. V lost 6 bases and J lost 7, with 15 bases in between. Here the CDR3 reads CSVGKGAGEAFF. The CDR3, as DNA: TGCAGCGTCGGCAAGGGCGCGGGTGAAGCTTTCTTT.

V is TRBV7-3 and J is TRBJ2-5; the D gene is possibly TRBD2 (5 bases). The germline V gene encodes CDR1 SGHTA and CDR2 FQGTGA. The V gene lost 5 bases and the J gene lost 5 bases, with 18 bases spanning the gap. There are 15 residues in the CDR3. CDR3 bases: TGTGCCAGCAGCCCGGGGAACTCAGATACGGAGACCCAGTACTTC. Protein product: CASSPGNSDTETQYF.

The chain is built from TRBV3-1 (or the pseudogene TRBV3-2) and TRBJ1-1, with D possibly being TRBD1 (6 bases). Trimming took off 1 base at V and 1 base at J, with 10 bases between the two ends. The CDR3 runs to 15 residues. Germline loops: CDR1 LGHDT, CDR2 YNNKEL (reference sequence). DNA of the CDR3: TGTGCCAGCAGCCAAGGAGACAGGCCGAACACTGAAGCTTTCTTT. This gives the protein CASSQGDRPNTEAFF.

DNA of the CDR3: TGTGCCAGCAGCTTAGACAGCCAGGGCAACTATGGCTACACCTTC. Encoded protein: CASSLDSQGNYGYTF. This chain uses TRBV13 with TRBJ1-2; maybe TRBD1 (5 bases). The ends were cut back, 1 base at V and 2 bases at J, with 11 bases in the middle. CDR1 is PRHDT and CDR2 is FYEKMQ in the germline V gene (reference sequence). The CDR3 is 15 residues long.

The chain recombines TRBV4-2 with TRBJ1-4, with TRBD1 matching 7 bases. CDR3 length: 15 residues. Germline lookup yields CDR1 LGHNA and CDR2 YNFKEQ. J gave up 6 bases and V 2 bases, and 6 bases lay outside the gene matches. The chain's CDR3 is CASSQYRGSDEKLFF. The CDR3 DNA follows: TGTGCCAGCAGCCAATACAGGGGTTCCGATGAAAAACTGTTTTTT.

This chain connects TRBV18 to TRBJ1-3; 7 positions agree with TRBD1. V dropped 3 bases and J dropped 2; count of bases not matched to a gene: 7. The germline CDR1 and CDR2 sequences are KGHSH and LQKENI. There are 16 residues in the CDR3. The CDR3 DNA reads as TGTGCCAGCTCACCGATCTTGGGGACAGCTGGAAACACCATATATTTT. It is translated as CASSPILGTAGNTIYF. The full variable domain, with the rest looked up from reference TRBV18 and TRBJ1-3, is NAGVMQNPRHLVRRRGQEARLRCSPMKGHSHVYWYRQLPEEGLKFMVYLQKENIIDESGMPKERFSAEFPKEGPSILRIQQVVRGDSAAYFCASSPILGTAGNTIYFGEGSWLTVV.

The chain links TRBV5-1 to TRBJ2-4; D possibly corresponds to TRBD1 (6 bases). CDR1 is SGHRS and CDR2 is YFSETQ in the germline V gene. Deletions cut 4 bases from V and 5 bases from J, with 19 bases between. The CDR3 totals 16 residues. CDR3 protein: CASSEDTGTNENIQYF. CDR3 bases: TGCGCCAGCAGCGAGGACACCGGGACAAACGAAAACATTCAGTACTTC.

The rearrangement uses TRBV19 and TRBJ2-2; the D gene is possibly TRBD2 (6 bases). The CDR3 contains 15 residues. V was shortened by 5 bases and J by 0 bases, with 10 bases between the two germline ends. The germline V gene has CDR1 LNHDA and CDR2 SQIVND (reference sequence). The CDR3, as DNA: TGTGCCAGTAGTCTCCTAGCGACGAACACCGGGGAGCTGTTTTTT. It codes for CASSLLATNTGELFF.

This clone was counted between two and nine times. The chain is built from TRBV7-2 and TRBJ1-2; D call uncertain. CDR3 size: 16 residues. The germline V gene has CDR1 SGHTA and CDR2 FQGNSA. Between the trimmed V and J ends, which lost 5 bases and 6 bases, there was a span of 22 bases. The CDR3 DNA follows: TGTGCCAGCAGCCCCCGGCAAGGAGGTTACGGCGATGGCTACACCTTC. This codes for CASSPRQGGYGDGYTF.

Comments on this clone: An end of the junction differs from the germline gene, which may be a read error. The V and J genes are TRBV15 and TRBJ1-2; possible D gene TRBD1, 6 bases. Germline CDR1 reads LNHNV; CDR2 reads YYDKDF (reference sequence). CDR3 length: 13 residues. DNA of the CDR3: TGTGCCACCAGCAGAGATCAGTTTGGCAGGGGAGACTTC. Protein sequence: CATSRDQFGRGDF.

The rearrangement uses TRBV13 and TRBJ1-6; D perhaps matches TRBD1 (6 bases). Germline V gives CDR1 PRHDT, CDR2 FYEKMQ (reference sequence). This CDR3 is 13 amino acids long. The ends were cut back, 5 bases at V and 6 bases at J, with 8 bases in the middle. The CDR3, as DNA: TGTGCCAGCAGCCGGACAGCTAATTCACCCCTCCACTTT. Translating it yields CASSRTANSPLHF.

This clone was detected only a few times. V and J are TRBV3-1 (or the pseudogene TRBV3-2) and TRBJ2-1; 9 bases align to TRBD1. Germline V lookup: CDR1 LGHDT, CDR2 YNNKEL (reference sequence). CDR3 size: 14 residues. V lost 5 bases to trimming and J lost 10 bases; unmatched junction nucleotides: 9. CDR3 loop: CASSNRDRVLEQFF. The CDR3 DNA sequence: TGTGCCAGCAGCAACCGGGACAGGGTATTGGAGCAGTTCTTC.